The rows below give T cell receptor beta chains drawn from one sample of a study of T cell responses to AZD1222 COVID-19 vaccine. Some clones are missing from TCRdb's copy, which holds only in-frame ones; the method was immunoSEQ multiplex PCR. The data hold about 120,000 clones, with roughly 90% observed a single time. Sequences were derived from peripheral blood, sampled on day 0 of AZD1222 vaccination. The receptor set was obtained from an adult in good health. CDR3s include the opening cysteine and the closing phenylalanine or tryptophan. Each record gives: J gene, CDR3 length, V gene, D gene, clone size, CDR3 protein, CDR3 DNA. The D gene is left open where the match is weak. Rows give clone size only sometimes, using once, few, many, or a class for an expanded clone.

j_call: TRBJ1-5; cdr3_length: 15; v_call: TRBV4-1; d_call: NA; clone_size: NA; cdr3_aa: CASSQVGISNQPQHF; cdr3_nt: TGCGCCAGCAGCCAAGTGGGGATTAGCAATCAGCCCCAGCATTTT
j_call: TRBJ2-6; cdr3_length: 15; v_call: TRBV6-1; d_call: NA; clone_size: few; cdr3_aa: CASSDSGSGANVLTF; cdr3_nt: TGTGCCAGCAGTGACAGCGGCTCCGGGGCCAACGTCCTGACTTTC
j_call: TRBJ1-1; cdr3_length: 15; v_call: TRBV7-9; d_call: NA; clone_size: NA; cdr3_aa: CASSPSGAGGTEAFF; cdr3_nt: TGTGCCAGCAGCCCCTCCGGGGCCGGCGGCACTGAAGCTTTCTTT
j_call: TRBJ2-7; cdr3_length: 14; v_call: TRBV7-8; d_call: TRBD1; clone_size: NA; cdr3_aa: CASSFGDRVYEQYF; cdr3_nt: TGTGCCAGCAGCTTTGGGGACAGGGTCTACGAGCAGTACTTC
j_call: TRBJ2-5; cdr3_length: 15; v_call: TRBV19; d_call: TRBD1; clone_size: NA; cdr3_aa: CASSRNTGEWETQYF; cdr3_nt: TGTGCCAGTAGTAGGAACACAGGGGAATGGGAGACCCAGTACTTC
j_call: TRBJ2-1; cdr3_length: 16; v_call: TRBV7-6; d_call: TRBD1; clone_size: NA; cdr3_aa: CASSSNRGQVWNEQFF; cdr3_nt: TGTGCCAGCAGCTCCAACAGGGGGCAGGTCTGGAATGAGCAGTTCTTC
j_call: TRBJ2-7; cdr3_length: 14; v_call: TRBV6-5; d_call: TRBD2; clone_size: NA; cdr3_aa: CASSKAGGTAEQYF; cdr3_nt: TGTGCCAGCAGCAAAGCGGGAGGGACCGCCGAGCAGTACTTC
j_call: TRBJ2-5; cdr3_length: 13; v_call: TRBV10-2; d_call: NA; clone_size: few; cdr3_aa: CASSEGRKETQYF; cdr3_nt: TGCGCCAGCAGTGAAGGGCGTAAAGAGACCCAGTACTTC
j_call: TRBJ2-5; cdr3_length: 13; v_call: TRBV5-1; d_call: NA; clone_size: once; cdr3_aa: CASSQTSQETQYF; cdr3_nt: TGCGCCAGCAGCCAGACTAGTCAGGAGACCCAGTACTTC
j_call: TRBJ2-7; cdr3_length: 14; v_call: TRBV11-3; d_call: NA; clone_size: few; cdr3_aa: CASSNRDGTYEQYF; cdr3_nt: TGTGCCAGCAGCAACAGGGACGGCACCTACGAGCAGTACTTC
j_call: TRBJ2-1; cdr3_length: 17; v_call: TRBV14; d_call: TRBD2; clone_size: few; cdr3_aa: CASSQELREISYNEQFF; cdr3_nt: TGTGCCAGCAGCCAAGAATTGCGGGAGATCTCCTACAATGAGCAGTTCTTC
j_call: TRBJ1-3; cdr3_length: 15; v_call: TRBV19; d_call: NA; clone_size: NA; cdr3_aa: CASSIVSGAGNTIYF; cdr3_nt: TGTGCCAGTAGTATAGTGTCGGGAGCTGGAAACACCATATATTTT
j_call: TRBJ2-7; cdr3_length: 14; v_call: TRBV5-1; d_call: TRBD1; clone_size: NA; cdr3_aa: CASSYGQGENTQYF; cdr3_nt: TGCGCCAGCAGCTATGGACAGGGGGAAAACACCCAGTACTTC
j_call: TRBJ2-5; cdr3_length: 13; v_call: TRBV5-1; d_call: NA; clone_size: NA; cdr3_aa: CASSLGGGETQYF; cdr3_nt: TGCGCCAGCAGCTTGGGGGGCGGGGAGACCCAGTACTTC
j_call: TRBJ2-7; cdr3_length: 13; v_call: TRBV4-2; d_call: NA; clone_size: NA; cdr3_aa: CASSSYTLYEQYF; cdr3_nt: TGTGCCAGCAGCTCCTACACCTTGTACGAGCAGTACTTC
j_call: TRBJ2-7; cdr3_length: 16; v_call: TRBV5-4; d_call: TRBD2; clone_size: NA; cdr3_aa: CASSKGLAGGYYEQYF; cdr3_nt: TGTGCCAGCAGCAAAGGACTAGCGGGGGGGTATTACGAGCAGTACTTC
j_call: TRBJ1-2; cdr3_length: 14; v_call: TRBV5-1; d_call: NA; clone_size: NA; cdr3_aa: CASSLGGEGAGYTF; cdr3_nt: TGCGCCAGCAGCTTGGGAGGAGAGGGCGCTGGCTACACCTTC
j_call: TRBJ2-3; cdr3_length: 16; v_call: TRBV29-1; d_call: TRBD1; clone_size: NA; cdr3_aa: CSVGGQMVTSTDTQYF; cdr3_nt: TGCAGCGTTGGGGGACAGATGGTTACTAGCACAGATACGCAGTATTTT
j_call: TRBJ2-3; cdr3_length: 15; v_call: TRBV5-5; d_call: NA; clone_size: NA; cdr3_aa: CASSLTGGVTDTQYF; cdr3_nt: TGTGCCAGCAGCTTGACGGGCGGGGTAACAGATACGCAGTATTTT
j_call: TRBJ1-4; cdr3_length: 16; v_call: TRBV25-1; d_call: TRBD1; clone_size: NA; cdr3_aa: CASSELIGQGSEKLFF; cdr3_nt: TGTGCCAGCAGTGAATTGATCGGACAGGGGTCTGAAAAACTGTTTTTT
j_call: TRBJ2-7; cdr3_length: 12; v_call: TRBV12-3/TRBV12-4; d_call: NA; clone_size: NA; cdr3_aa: CASGHGGNEQYF; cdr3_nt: TGTGCCAGCGGCCACGGGGGTAACGAGCAGTACTTC
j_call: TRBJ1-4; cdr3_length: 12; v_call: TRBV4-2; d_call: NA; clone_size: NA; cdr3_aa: CASSQVNEKLFF; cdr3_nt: TGTGCCAGCAGCCAAGTGAATGAAAAACTGTTTTTT
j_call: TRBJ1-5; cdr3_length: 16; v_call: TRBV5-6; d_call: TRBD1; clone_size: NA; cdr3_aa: CASSTGQGAGNQPQHF; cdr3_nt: TGTGCCAGCAGCACTGGACAGGGGGCCGGCAATCAGCCCCAGCATTTT
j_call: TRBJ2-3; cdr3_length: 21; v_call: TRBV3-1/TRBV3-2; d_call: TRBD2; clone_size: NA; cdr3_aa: CASSQATPGLAGGRGTDTQYF; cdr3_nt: TGTGCCAGCAGCCAAGCTACACCGGGACTAGCGGGGGGGCGCGGCACAGATACGCAGTATTTT
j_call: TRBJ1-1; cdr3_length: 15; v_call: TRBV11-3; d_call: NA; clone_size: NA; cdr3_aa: CASGLGGEMNTEAFF; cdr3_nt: TGTGCCAGCGGCCTGGGAGGGGAGATGAACACTGAAGCTTTCTTT
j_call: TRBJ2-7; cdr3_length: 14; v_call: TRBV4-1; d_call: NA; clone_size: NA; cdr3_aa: CASSQGPRPYEQYF; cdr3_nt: TGCGCCAGCAGCCAAGGCCCCCGGCCCTACGAGCAGTACTTC
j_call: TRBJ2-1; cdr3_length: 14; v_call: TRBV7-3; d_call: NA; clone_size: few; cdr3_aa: CASSTTRANNEQFF; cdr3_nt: TGTGCCAGCAGCACTACCCGGGCCAACAATGAGCAGTTCTTC
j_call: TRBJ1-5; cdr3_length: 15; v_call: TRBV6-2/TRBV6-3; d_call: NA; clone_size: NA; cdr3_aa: CASSSGPGEGQPQHF; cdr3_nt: TGTGCCAGCAGCAGCGGACCTGGTGAGGGTCAGCCCCAGCATTTT
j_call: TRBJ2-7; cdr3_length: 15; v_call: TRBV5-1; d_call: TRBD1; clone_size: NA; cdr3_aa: CASSLAGTGSYEQYF; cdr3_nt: TGCGCCAGCAGCTTGGCCGGGACAGGCTCCTACGAGCAGTACTTC
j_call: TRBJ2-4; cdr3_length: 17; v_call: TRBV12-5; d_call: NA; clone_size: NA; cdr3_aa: CASGLGLTGRVKNIQYF; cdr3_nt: TGTGCTAGTGGTTTGGGACTGACAGGGAGGGTCAAAAACATTCAGTACTTC
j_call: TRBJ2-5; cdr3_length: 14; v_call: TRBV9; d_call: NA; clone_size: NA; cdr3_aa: CASSPGAPQETQYF; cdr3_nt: TGTGCCAGCAGCCCTGGAGCTCCCCAAGAGACCCAGTACTTC
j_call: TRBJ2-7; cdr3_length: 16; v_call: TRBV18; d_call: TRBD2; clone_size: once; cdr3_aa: CASSPPPSGVSYEQYF; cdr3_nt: TGTGCCAGCTCACCACCCCCTAGCGGAGTCTCCTACGAGCAGTACTTC
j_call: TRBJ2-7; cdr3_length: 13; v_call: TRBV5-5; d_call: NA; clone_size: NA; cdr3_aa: CASSLGGRAGQYF; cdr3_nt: TGTGCCAGCAGCTTAGGGGGGCGCGCCGGGCAGTACTTC
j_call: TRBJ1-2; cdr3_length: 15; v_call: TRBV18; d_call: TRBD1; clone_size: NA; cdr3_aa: CASSPASGGVGGYTF; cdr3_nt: TGTGCCAGCTCACCCGCGTCAGGGGGCGTCGGAGGCTACACCTTC
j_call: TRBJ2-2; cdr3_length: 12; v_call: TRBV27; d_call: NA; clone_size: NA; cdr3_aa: CASTSGPGELFF; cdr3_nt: TGTGCCAGCACCTCTGGCCCCGGGGAGCTGTTTTTT
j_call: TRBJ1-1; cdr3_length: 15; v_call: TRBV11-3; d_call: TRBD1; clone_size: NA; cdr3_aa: CASSRDRGWNTEAFF; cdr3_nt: TGTGCCAGCAGCCGGGACAGGGGGTGGAACACTGAAGCTTTCTTT
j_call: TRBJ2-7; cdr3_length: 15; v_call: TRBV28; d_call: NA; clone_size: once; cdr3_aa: CASSEGDMPSYEQYF; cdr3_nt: TGTGCCAGCAGTGAAGGGGACATGCCTTCCTACGAGCAGTACTTC
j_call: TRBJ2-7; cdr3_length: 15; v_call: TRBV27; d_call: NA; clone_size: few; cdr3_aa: CASSPRVVLSYEQYF; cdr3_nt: TGTGCCAGCAGCCCGCGGGTCGTCCTCTCCTACGAGCAGTACTTC
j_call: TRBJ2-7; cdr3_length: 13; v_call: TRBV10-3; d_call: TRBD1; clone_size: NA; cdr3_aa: CAISEDRGYEQYF; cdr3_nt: TGTGCCATCAGTGAAGACAGGGGCTACGAGCAGTACTTC
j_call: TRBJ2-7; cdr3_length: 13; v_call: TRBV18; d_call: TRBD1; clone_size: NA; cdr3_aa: CASSPTGAHEQYF; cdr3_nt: TGTGCCAGCTCACCGACAGGGGCCCACGAGCAGTACTTC
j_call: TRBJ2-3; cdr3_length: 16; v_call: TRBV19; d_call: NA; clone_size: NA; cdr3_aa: CASSVGTGYNTDTQYF; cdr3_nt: TGTGCCAGTAGTGTCGGGACTGGGTATAACACAGATACGCAGTATTTT
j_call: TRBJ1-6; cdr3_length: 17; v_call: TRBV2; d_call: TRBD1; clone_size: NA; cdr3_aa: CASSTPRGTAHNSPLHF; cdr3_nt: TGTGCCAGCAGTACCCCACGGGGGACAGCTCATAATTCACCCCTCCACTTT
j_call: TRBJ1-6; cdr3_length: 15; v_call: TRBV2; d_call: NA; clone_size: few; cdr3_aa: CASSPLTGNNSPLHF; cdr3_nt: TGTGCCAGCAGTCCACTCACAGGGAATAATTCACCCCTCCACTTT
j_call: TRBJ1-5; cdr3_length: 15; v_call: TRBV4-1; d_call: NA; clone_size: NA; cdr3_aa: CASSQGYSGNQPQHF; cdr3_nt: TGCGCCAGCAGCCAAGGTTATTCAGGGAATCAGCCCCAGCATTTT
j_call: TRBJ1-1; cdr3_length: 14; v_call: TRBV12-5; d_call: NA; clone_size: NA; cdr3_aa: CASGLGGENTEAFF; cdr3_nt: TGTGCTAGTGGCCTCGGGGGAGAGAACACTGAAGCTTTCTTT
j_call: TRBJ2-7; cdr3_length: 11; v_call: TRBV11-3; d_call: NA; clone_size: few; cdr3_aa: CASSLHYEQYF; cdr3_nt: TGTGCCAGCAGCCTCCACTACGAGCAGTACTTC
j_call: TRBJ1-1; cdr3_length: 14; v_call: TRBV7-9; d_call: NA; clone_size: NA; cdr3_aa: CASSLGGSTTEAFF; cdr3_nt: TGTGCCAGCAGCTTAGGCGGCAGCACCACTGAAGCTTTCTTT
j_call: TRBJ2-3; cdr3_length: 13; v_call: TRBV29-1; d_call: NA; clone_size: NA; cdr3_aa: CSVDRGATDTQYF; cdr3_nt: TGCAGCGTTGATAGGGGGGCCACAGATACGCAGTATTTT
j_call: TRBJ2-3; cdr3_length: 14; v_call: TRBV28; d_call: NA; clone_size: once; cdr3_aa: CASRAASSTDTQYF; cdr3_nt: TGTGCCAGCCGGGCAGCGTCTAGCACAGATACGCAGTATTTT
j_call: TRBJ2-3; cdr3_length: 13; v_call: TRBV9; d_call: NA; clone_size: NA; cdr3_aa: CASSKGVEDTQYF; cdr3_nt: TGTGCCAGCAGCAAAGGGGTTGAAGATACGCAGTATTTT
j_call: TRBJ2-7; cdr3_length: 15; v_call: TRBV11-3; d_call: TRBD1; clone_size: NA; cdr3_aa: CASSGRTGGRYEQYF; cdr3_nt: TGTGCCAGCAGTGGCCGGACAGGGGGCAGGTACGAGCAGTACTTC
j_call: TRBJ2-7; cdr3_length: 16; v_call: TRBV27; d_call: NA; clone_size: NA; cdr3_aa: CASSPGEGQRSYEQYF; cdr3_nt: TGTGCCAGCAGTCCAGGGGAGGGACAGAGATCCTACGAGCAGTACTTC
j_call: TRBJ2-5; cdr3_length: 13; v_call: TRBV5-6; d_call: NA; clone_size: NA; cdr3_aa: CASSLGGSGAQYF; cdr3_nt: TGTGCCAGCAGCTTGGGAGGCTCTGGGGCCCAGTACTTC